The 16 T cell receptor beta chains below were found in one sample sequenced in a study of T cells after yellow fever vaccination. MiXCR, run by TCRdb on the 5' RACE reads, gives a single entry per CDR3 protein. This table holds 300,000 to 400,000 distinct CDR3 sequences, approximately 12% found once. The sequencing used CD4+ T cells sorted from PBMCs, collected 15 days after the yellow fever booster vaccination. The receptors were gathered from a man younger than 35 who received the YFV17D yellow fever vaccine.

This sequence joins TRBV7-2 and TRBJ2-5; 11 bases fit TRBD2. V was clipped by 4 bases and J by 4 bases; unmatched bases: 11. Looked up from germline, CDR1 is SGHTA and CDR2 is FQGNSA. The CDR3 has 17 residues. The CDR3 bases are TGTGCCAGCAGCTCCAAGGCTGCTAGCGGGGGGACAGAGACCCAGTACTTC. Its translation: CASSSKAASGGTETQYF. Combining the CDR3 with reference TRBV7-2 and TRBJ2-5 gives the whole variable domain GAGVSQSPSNKVTEKGKDVELRCDPISGHTALYWYRQSLGQGLEFLIYFQGNSAPDKSGLPSDRFSAERTGGSVSTLTIQRTQQEDSAVYLCASSSKAASGGTETQYFGPGTRLLVL.

This clonotype was observed a handful of times. The chain couples TRBV20-1 to TRBJ2-7; 7 nucleotides match TRBD1. The length of the CDR3 is 14 residues. Germline CDR1 is DFQATT and CDR2 is SNEGSKA (reference sequence). The V gene end was trimmed by 1 base and the J gene end by 3 bases; junction bases not matched to a gene: 6. Here the CDR3 DNA reads TGCAGTGCTAGAGCAAACAGGGGCCACTACGAGCAGTACTTC. Its protein product is CSARANRGHYEQYF.

This clonotype was found a few times. This chain links TRBV7-8 with TRBJ1-6; possibly TRBD1 for D (5 bases). V lost 4 bases, J lost 0 bases, and 10 bases lay in between. This CDR3 is built from 16 residues. CDR1 and CDR2 (germline): SGHVS, FQNEAQ. CDR3: CASSSGRSSYNSPLHF. The CDR3 DNA reads as TGTGCCAGCAGCTCGGGACGGAGCTCCTATAATTCACCCCTCCACTTT.

The rearrangement joins TRBV20-1 to TRBJ2-5, with 10 bases fitting TRBD2. J was trimmed by 2 bases and V by 1 base; bases with no gene match: 1. The CDR3 has 14 residues. Germline V CDR1 and CDR2: DFQATT, SNEGSKA (reference sequence). As DNA, the CDR3 is TGCAGTGCTAGAGCACTAGCGGGGCAAGAGACCCAGTACTTC. Translated, it gives CSARALAGQETQYF.

J is TRBJ2-5 and V is TRBV7-9; unclear D gene. The CDR3 loop spans 12 amino acids. CDR1 SEHNR and CDR2 FQNEAQ come from the germline V gene (reference sequence). Trimming pared 6 bases from V and 5 bases from J, leaving 10 bases between. The CDR3 DNA reads TGTGCCAGCAGTTCTAGACCCGAGACCCAGTACTTC. Its translation is CASSSRPETQYF. The variable domain in full, completed from reference TRBV7-9 and TRBJ2-5, reads DTGVSQNPRHKITKRGQNVTFRCDPISEHNRLYWYRQTLGQGPEFLTYFQNEAQLEKSRLLSDRFSAERPKGSFSTLEIQRTEQGDSAMYLCASSSRPETQYFGPGTRLLVL.

The chain carries TRBV14 and TRBJ1-2; D is undetermined. The CDR3 runs to 16 residues. The germline gives CDR1 SGHDN, CDR2 FVKESK. Trimming took off 3 bases at V and 7 bases at J, with 21 bases between the two ends. CDR3 sequence reads: CASSHRLGRSAGGYTF. Here the CDR3 DNA reads TGTGCCAGCAGCCACCGATTGGGCAGAAGCGCGGGTGGCTACACCTTC.

The table lists this clonotype with a few counts. This chain links TRBV7-3 with TRBJ2-3, with D hard to call. Per germline, CDR1 SGHTA and CDR2 FQGTGA. The CDR3 totals 13 residues. V was cut by 5 bases and J by 6 bases, with 12 bases left in between. The DNA for the CDR3 is TGTGCCAGCAGCCCCCGGTTGCTGGATACGCAGTATTTT. This sequence encodes CASSPRLLDTQYF.

This clonotype was counted a few times. The chain carries TRBV5-1 and TRBJ2-5; D is tentatively TRBD1 or TRBD2 (5 bases each). V lost 7 bases and J 5 bases, leaving 15 bases between the germline ends. The CDR3 runs to 13 residues. CDR1 is SGHRS and CDR2 is YFSETQ in the germline V gene. CDR3 DNA sequence: TGCGCCAGCTTCCAGGGAGTTCGGGAGACCCAGTACTTC. It is translated as CASFQGVRETQYF.

At least ten counts were recorded for this clonotype. The CDR3 DNA follows: TGCGCCAGCAGCTTGGACGCCGCGGGCGCATTCGGAAACACCATATATTTT. Amino acids: CASSLDAAGAFGNTIYF. V and J are TRBV5-1 and TRBJ1-3; D not resolved. CDR3 size: 17 residues. V lost 0 bases and J 4 bases, leaving 17 bases between the germline ends. Germline V gene lookup returns CDR1 SGHRS and CDR2 YFSETQ. The complete variable domain, with remaining parts taken from reference TRBV5-1 and TRBJ1-3, reads KAGVTQTPRYLIKTRGQQVTLSCSPISGHRSVSWYQQTPGQGLQFLFEYFSETQRNKGNFPGRFSGRQFSNSRSEMNVSTLELGDSALYLCASSLDAAGAFGNTIYFGEGSWLTVV.

This clonotype was recorded at least ten times. CDR3 in amino acids: CASSLGQGISDTQYF. The CDR3 nucleotides are TGTGCCAGCAGTTTAGGGCAGGGTATCTCGGATACGCAGTATTTT. The chain links TRBV28 to TRBJ2-3, with D perhaps matching TRBD1 (5 bases). The length of the CDR3 is 15 residues. The germline V and J ends were trimmed by 2 bases and 6 bases, with 15 bases remaining between them. The germline gives CDR1 MDHEN, CDR2 SYDVKM.

In this sample, this clonotype turned up many times. The V call is TRBV3-1, the J call TRBJ1-1, with 11 bases lining up with TRBD1. Germline CDR1 LGHDT, CDR2 YNNKEL (reference sequence). There are 16 residues in the CDR3. Trimming at V came to 4 bases and at J to 1 base, leaving 5 bases not matched to a gene. CDR3 DNA: TGTGCCAGCAGCCGCGAAGGGACAGGGGGGAACACTGAAGCTTTCTTT. Protein product: CASSREGTGGNTEAFF.

This clonotype was seen a handful of times. This chain joins TRBV7-2 and TRBJ2-1; the D gene is possibly TRBD2 (6 bases). The germline V gene encodes CDR1 SGHTA and CDR2 FQGNSA. The CDR3 extends over 14 amino acids. Between the trimmed V and J ends, which lost 6 bases and 6 bases, there was a span of 15 bases. The CDR3 region has the DNA TGTGCCAGCAGGATAGCCGGGAGCCCCAATGAGCAGTTCTTC. This codes for CASRIAGSPNEQFF.

The chain employs TRBV5-1 and TRBJ2-5, with a possible D match to TRBD1 (6 bases). The V gene's germline CDR1 is SGHRS and CDR2 YFSETQ. Trimming left V 0 bases short and J 2 bases short, with 11 bases between. The CDR3 has 15 residues. CDR3 sequence reads: CASSLETGPQETQYF. The CDR3 DNA reads as TGCGCCAGCAGCTTGGAGACAGGCCCACAAGAGACCCAGTACTTC.

This chain connects TRBV11-2 to TRBJ2-4; the match to TRBD1 covers 7 bases. CDR1 and CDR2 from the germline V gene are SGHAT and FQNNGV. The CDR3 is 13 amino acids. The CDR3 reads CAVRQGAKNIQYF. As DNA, the CDR3 is TGTGCGGTGCGACAGGGAGCCAAAAACATTCAGTACTTC. Drawing the rest from reference TRBV11-2 and TRBJ2-4, the complete variable domain is EAGVAQSPRYKIIEKRQSVAFWCNPISGHATLYWYQQILGQGPKLLIQFQNNGVVDDSQLPKDRFSAERLKGVDSTLKIQPAKLEDSAVYLCAVRQGAKNIQYFGAGTRLSVL.

This clonotype was seen a handful of times. The V and J genes are TRBV6-5 and TRBJ1-1; D remains ambiguous. Germline V gene data show CDR1 as MNHEY and CDR2 as SVGAGI. The CDR3 runs 13 residues. Trimming took 7 bases from V and 4 from J, leaving 13 bases between them. CDR3 residues: CASTLGRGTEAFF. DNA for the CDR3: TGTGCCAGCACCCTAGGTCGGGGCACTGAAGCTTTCTTT.

The V and J genes are TRBV20-1 and TRBJ2-5; 14 nucleotides align to TRBD2. This CDR3 is 17 amino acids long. V lost 6 bases, J lost 1 base, and 10 bases stayed unmatched. Germline CDR1 DFQATT, CDR2 SNEGSKA (reference sequence). The CDR3 nucleotides read TGCAGTGCCACGGGGACTAGCGGGGGACATCCCCAAGAGACCCAGTACTTC. Translation gives CSATGTSGGHPQETQYF.